The sequence of this T cell receptor (beta chain) was determined in a study of T cell responses to AZD1222 COVID-19 vaccine. The study, taken as a whole, reports: Donors were chiefly white British, with a greater number of females, and clonal diversity was perhaps underestimated. Spike-specific TCR breadth and depth were elevated following two AZD1222 doses.

The method was immunoSEQ multiplex PCR; TCRdb's version includes in-frame clones alone and lacks a portion of them. Of roughly 150,000 clones in the sample, around 93% were seen once. About this clone: Its cognate antigen is unknown.

The sample here was peripheral blood, taken on day 0 of AZD1222 vaccination. This TCR derives from an adult in good health.

In DNA, the CDR3 is TGTGCCAGCAGCTTTAGCGGGAGGGCCCGAGAAGAGACCCAGTACTTC. This translates into CASSFSGRAREETQYF. The gene calls are TRBV7-9 and TRBJ2-5; 11 positions agree with TRBD2. CDR1 is SEHNR and CDR2 is FQNEAQ in the germline V gene (reference sequence). The CDR3 loop spans 16 amino acids. Trimming removed 3 bases from V and 3 bases from J; junction bases left unmatched: 6.